This TCR beta chain was sequenced for a study of T-cell memory formation after mild COVID-19. Study-wide background: Largely, TCR clusters stayed within a single donor. Study findings and constraints: Clones contracting across day 15 to 85 had a balanced CD4/CD8 profile; later expanding clones leaned CD4+.

CDR1 and CDR2 (germline): MGHRA, YSYEKL. CDR3 length: 16 residues. V lost 3 bases to trimming and J lost 6 bases, with 19 bases between them. TCRdb recomputed calls from the 5' RACE reads with MiXCR, one row per CDR3 protein. The sample holds roughly 620,000 distinct CDR3 sequences, under 20% seen once. This clonotype was observed a handful of times. No antigen is known for it. The TCR comes from an adult woman who had mild COVID-19 (a few samples of this study predate the infection). Cell type and time point are not known. The V and J genes are TRBV4-1 and TRBJ2-3; D possibly corresponds to TRBD2 (6 bases). The sequenced material came from PBMCs or a T cell subset sorted from them (not recorded which). CDR3 bases: TGCGCCAGCAGCCATTACCTTGGGATCGGAGGGGATACGCAGTATTTT. Protein: CASSHYLGIGGDTQYF.